Here is one T cell receptor (beta chain) with its context. Its binding antigen is unknown. No much larger clone exists at a distance of one base, and base qualities are not known. The sample is drawn from a study of blood T cell repertoires in COVID-19 (dated by TCRdb to about 2020). For context, the study as a whole: Samples from collaborators originated in the United States, Italy and Spain and spanned both the acute and convalescent phases of COVID-19. A de-identified subject ID, COVID-19 status, age in years and sex were almost always included in the sample metadata. The repertoires were released in a freely available public database intended as a resource for research on the immune response to SARS-CoV-2. Subjects who had been exposed to COVID-19, were actively infected with it, or had recovered from it provided the deeply sampled blood TCRbeta repertoires that made up the dataset. Samples were obtained from the ongoing ImmuneRACE study (first 160 participants) and from about 1,300 subjects provided by 6 global collaborators. The prospective study material was composed of cDNA or gDNA derived from T cells, B-cell-depleted T cells, or PBMCs. HLA class I and class II types, where available, came from metadata supplied by the sample provider rather than from assay-based typing.

What the research found in general, with its limitations: The amount of clinical and demographic metadata varied by source and participant and was provided uncurated.

The immunoSEQ Assay, a bias-controlled multiplex PCR, was used to amplify TCRbeta CDR3 regions from genomic DNA. Regarding the original processing steps: The number of nucleated cells in each sample was estimated from the amplification of reference gene primers within the assay. To quantify the absolute abundance of each unique TCRbeta CDR3 rearrangement, sequence reads were collapsed and filtered. Productive Simpson clonality was computed per sample as the square root of Simpson's diversity index over productive rearrangements. Held by TCRdb, this immuneACCESS table contains in-frame sequences only and omits some clones. Under half of the omission traces to an unresolved V gene where checked; the cause of the rest is unknown. That table gives V, J and clone size, and the DNA gave D and trimming. In this sample the table shows around 130,000 clones, approximately 80% of which occur a single time. The ten largest clones add up to approximately 8.7% of the sample.

Germline trimming: 4 bases from V, 4 bases from J; junction bases outside gene matches: 3. In the germline V gene, CDR1 corresponds to SGDLS and CDR2 to YYNGEE. Its CDR3 holds 14 amino acids, cysteine through phenylalanine. The CDR3 DNA has 42 bases and is translated from base 1. Each collaborating institution followed its own protocols to collect whole blood in K2EDTA tubes. For TCRbeta analysis, collaborators shipped samples in one of three forms: frozen whole blood, isolated PBMCs, or DNA extracted from either of those sample types. The source material was peripheral blood. The sequence joins TRBV9 to TRBJ2-3, with TRBD1 matching 10 junction bases. The TCR was taken from a middle-aged man with active or convalescent COVID-19. The CDR3 reads as follows: CASSLGQGPDTQYF. The DNA sequence follows: TGTGCCAGCAGCTTGGGACAGGGGCCAGATACGCAGTATTTT.